The 27 T cell receptor beta chains listed next were all sequenced from one sample in a study of lymphopenia after photon versus proton radiotherapy. Clones were sequenced by immunoSEQ multiplex PCR, and TCRdb holds only the in-frame ones, with some missing. The sample holds about 26,000 clones, about 88% seen once. The material was peripheral blood, obtained from a patient treated with photon-based radiotherapy. These receptors were obtained from a woman in her 50s with cholangiocarcinoma.

The chain uses TRBV4-3 and TRBJ1-5; TRBD1 might be the D (5 bases). In germline, CDR1 is LGHNA, CDR2 YSLEER. The CDR3 is 17 amino acids. V lost 0 bases and J 1 base, leaving 13 bases between the germline ends. The CDR3 bases are TGCGCCAGCAGCCAAGATCTTGCCAGGGCAAGCAATCAGCCCCAGCATTTT. It translates to CASSQDLARASNQPQHF.

CDR3 in DNA: TGTGCCAGCAGCTTAGATCTAGCGGGGGGATACAATGAGCAGTTCTTC. Amino acids: CASSLDLAGGYNEQFF. The V call is TRBV7-2, the J call TRBJ2-1; TRBD2 matches 11 bases. V was clipped by 1 base and J by 4 bases; unmatched bases: 3. Per germline, CDR1 SGHTA and CDR2 FQGNSA. The CDR3 loop spans 16 amino acids.

There are a few counts of this clone. V is TRBV27 and J is TRBJ1-6, with TRBD1 matching over 8 bases. V dropped 5 bases and J dropped 10; count of bases not matched to a gene: 10. In germline, CDR1 is MNHEY, CDR2 SMNVEV (reference sequence). The CDR3 is 15 residues long. CDR3 nucleotide sequence: TGTGCCAGCAGTCGGACGGGACAGGCAGTCTCACCCCTCCACTTT. It translates to CASSRTGQAVSPLHF.

This clone was seen just once. The rearrangement joins TRBV20-1 to TRBJ2-5; D is ambiguous. Germline V gene lookup returns CDR1 DFQATT and CDR2 SNEGSKA (reference sequence). V shed 0 bases and J shed 5 bases, with 4 bases lying between them. The CDR3 loop spans 11 amino acids. The CDR3 is CSAREVETQYF. CDR3 bases: TGCAGTGCTAGAGAGGTTGAGACCCAGTACTTC.

The chain has TRBV10-3 and TRBJ2-3; 9 bases are a match to TRBD1. The CDR3 is 16 residues long. Losses at the gene ends were 5 bases for V and 2 bases for J; bases not matched to a gene: 8. Per germline, CDR1 ENHRY and CDR2 SYGVKD. CDR3 region: CAISRTGGRNTDTQYF. In DNA form, the CDR3 reads TGTGCCATCAGTCGCACAGGGGGCAGAAACACAGATACGCAGTATTTT.

The chain is built from TRBV18 and TRBJ1-1, with a tentative D call TRBD1 (6 bases). Germline CDR1 is KGHSH and CDR2 is LQKENI. This CDR3 spans 13 amino acids. Deletions cut 3 bases from V and 2 bases from J, with 7 bases between. CDR3 loop: CASSPGHNTEAFF. CDR3 nucleotide sequence: TGTGCCAGCTCACCGGGACACAACACTGAAGCTTTCTTT.

The CDR3 DNA reads as TGTGCCATCAGTGAGATCTACAGGGGGGGCAATGAGCAGTTCTTC. It translates to CAISEIYRGGNEQFF. This rearrangement joins TRBV10-3 to TRBJ2-1; TRBD1 is a possible D gene (8 bases). The CDR3 totals 15 residues. Trimming removed 2 bases from V and 6 bases from J, with 14 bases in between. Germline CDR1 ENHRY, CDR2 SYGVKD.

This chain links TRBV6-5 with TRBJ1-6; D is unclear. The CDR3 contains 13 residues. The V and J ends lost 0 bases and 14 bases respectively, with 11 bases between them. Per the germline V gene, CDR1 is MNHEY and CDR2 is SVGAGI. The CDR3 sequence is CASSYSISLSLHF. The DNA for the CDR3 is TGTGCCAGCAGTTACTCGATTTCCCTGTCCCTCCACTTT.

The V gene is TRBV4-1, the J gene TRBJ1-3, with D perhaps TRBD1 (5 bases). V lost 2 bases, J lost 7 bases, and 9 bases lay in between. The CDR3 contains 13 residues. The V gene's germline CDR1 is MGHRA and CDR2 YSYEKL. CDR3 protein: CASSQPGHNTIYF. The CDR3 DNA reads TGCGCCAGCAGCCAACCGGGGCACAACACCATATATTTT.

The chain links TRBV18 to TRBJ2-3, with D unresolved. V was pared by 2 bases and J by 4 bases, with 13 bases between. The CDR3 is 15 residues long. The germline gives CDR1 KGHSH, CDR2 LQKENI. CDR3 nucleotide sequence: TGTGCCAGCTCACCAGGGGTCGGGTTTGCAGATACGCAGTATTTT. It translates to CASSPGVGFADTQYF.

This chain joins TRBV7-6 and TRBJ1-2, with TRBD1 identical over 7 bases. The CDR3 spans 14 residues. J was trimmed by 7 bases and V by 5 bases; bases with no gene match: 10. CDR1 SGHVS and CDR2 FNYEAQ come from the germline V gene. The CDR3 reads CASSPGPTGLGYTF. The CDR3, as DNA: TGTGCCAGCAGCCCTGGGCCGACAGGGCTTGGCTACACCTTC.

This clone came up once. The V and J genes are TRBV14 and TRBJ1-4, with D maybe TRBD1 (5 bases). This CDR3 is built from 15 residues. Trimming removed 1 base at V and 8 bases at J, with 14 bases between. Germline CDR1 reads SGHDN; CDR2 reads FVKESK. CDR3 sequence: CASSQGGVAFEKLFF. The DNA for the CDR3 is TGTGCCAGCAGCCAAGGGGGGGTGGCATTCGAAAAACTGTTTTTT.

The J gene is TRBJ1-1, the V gene TRBV2; D remains unclear. From germline, CDR1 is SNHLY and CDR2 FYNNEI. CDR3 size: 13 residues. V gave up 5 bases and J gave up 4 bases, with 11 bases separating them. This CDR3 reads CASSSEGSTEAFF. The CDR3 region has the DNA TGTGCCAGCAGTTCGGAAGGGAGCACTGAAGCTTTCTTT.

V gene TRBV5-1 combines with J gene TRBJ2-2, with D tentatively TRBD1 or TRBD2 (6 bases each). Trimming stripped 0 bases from V and 0 bases from J, with 12 bases between. CDR3 length: 17 amino acids. Germline values: CDR1 SGHRS, CDR2 YFSETQ. Written as DNA, the CDR3 is TGCGCCAGCAGCTTGGAAGGGGGACTCGCGAACACCGGGGAGCTGTTTTTT. This codes for CASSLEGGLANTGELFF.

V gene TRBV19 combines with J gene TRBJ1-4; TRBD1 matches 7 bases. Germline-derived CDR1 and CDR2 are LNHDA and SQIVND (reference sequence). V gave up 6 bases and J gave up 7 bases; unmatched junction bases: 8. CDR3 size: 14 residues. The CDR3 here is CASSPGTVGEKLFF. In DNA form, the CDR3 reads TGTGCCAGTAGCCCCGGGACAGTTGGTGAAAAACTGTTTTTT.

This chain connects TRBV5-4 to TRBJ2-5; possibly TRBD1 or TRBD2 for D (6 bases each). V lost 3 bases and J lost 4, with 13 bases in between. Germline lookup yields CDR1 SGHNT and CDR2 YYREEE (reference sequence). The CDR3 spans 14 residues. The CDR3 spells CASSSRGRLETQYF. Written as DNA, the CDR3 is TGTGCCAGCAGCTCACGGGGGCGGTTAGAGACCCAGTACTTC.

CDR3 DNA: TGTGCCAGCAGCCTGACGGTCCTTCGGGGCACAGATACGCAGTATTTT. Translation gives CASSLTVLRGTDTQYF. V gene TRBV14 combines with J gene TRBJ2-3; D is uncertain. Trimming removed 4 bases from V and 1 base from J, with 15 bases in between. The CDR3 contains 16 residues. Germline V CDR1 and CDR2: SGHDN, FVKESK.

The V and J genes are TRBV4-3 and TRBJ2-7, with a tentative D call TRBD2 (5 bases). Trimming stripped 4 bases from V and 4 bases from J, with 11 bases between. Germline V gives CDR1 LGHNA, CDR2 YSLEER. This CDR3 contains 13 residues. CDR3 sequence: CASSPFSGYEQYF. As DNA, the CDR3 is TGCGCCAGCAGCCCTTTTTCGGGGTACGAGCAGTACTTC.

The rearrangement links TRBV19 to TRBJ2-1; D not resolved. Germline values: CDR1 LNHDA, CDR2 SQIVND (reference sequence). The CDR3 totals 14 residues. Between the trimmed V and J ends, which lost 0 bases and 2 bases, there was a span of 5 bases. CDR3 amino acids: CASSIEGTYNEQFF. In DNA form, the CDR3 reads TGTGCCAGTAGTATAGAGGGCACCTACAATGAGCAGTTCTTC.

This rearrangement joins TRBV7-6 to TRBJ2-2, with TRBD1 identical over 7 bases. The length of the CDR3 is 16 residues. The germline CDR1 and CDR2 sequences are SGHVS and FNYEAQ. With V trimmed by 6 bases and J by 3 bases, 10 bases remained unmatched. The CDR3 here is CASRAGTGVYTGELFF. CDR3 DNA: TGTGCCAGCAGAGCTGGAACAGGGGTTTACACCGGGGAGCTGTTTTTT. The full variable domain, rest sourced from reference TRBV7-6 and TRBJ2-2, is GAGVSQSPRYKVTKRGQDVALRCDPISGHVSLYWYRQALGQGPEFLTYFNYEAQQDKSGLPNDRFSAERPEGSISTLTIQRTEQRDSAMYRCASRAGTGVYTGELFFGEGSRLTVL.

The chain uses TRBV29-1 and TRBJ2-2; D is perhaps TRBD1 (5 bases). The V gene's germline CDR1 is SQVTM and CDR2 ANQGSEA. Trimming cost V 7 bases and J 4 bases, with 16 bases left between them. This CDR3 has 14 amino acids. The CDR3: CSAGRPESTGELFF. The CDR3 DNA is TGCAGCGCAGGGCGTCCGGAGTCCACCGGGGAGCTGTTTTTT.

The CDR3: CASSQELTGYGGTEAFF. The CDR3 region has the DNA TGCGCCAGCAGCCAGGAGCTCACAGGGTACGGAGGAACTGAAGCTTTCTTT. The genes are TRBV4-3 and TRBJ1-1; D possibly corresponds to TRBD1 (6 bases). The V gene lost 3 bases and the J gene lost 5 bases, with 22 bases spanning the gap. CDR3 size: 17 residues. Germline assignment: CDR1 LGHNA and CDR2 YSLEER.

This clone occurred a few times. The conserved closing phenylalanine or tryptophan is absent in this CDR3, likely reflecting a read error. It is unclear where the CDR3 begins or ends on the DNA, so no DNA is shown, and the CDR3 is as TCRdb lists it. The V and J genes are TRBV7-9 and TRBJ1-1; the table's D call of TRBD1 was not tested on the DNA. Germline CDR1 SEHNR, CDR2 FQNEAQ (reference sequence). The CDR3 has 8 residues if both end residues are counted. The CDR3 spells CASSPGQM.

The CDR3 DNA follows: TGTGCCAGCAGTTATGGTCCGGACTGGGCCAATGAGCAGTTCTTC. Its protein product is CASSYGPDWANEQFF. The rearrangement joins TRBV6-6 to TRBJ2-1; weak D call: TRBD2 (5 bases). V lost 3 bases to trimming and J lost 6 bases, with 15 bases between them. Germline CDR1 reads MNHNY; CDR2 reads SVGAGI (reference sequence). CDR3 size: 15 residues.

J is TRBJ1-6 and V is TRBV6-5; D might be TRBD1 (6 bases). CDR3 length equals 14 residues. The germline gives CDR1 MNHEY, CDR2 SVGAGI. V was pared by 6 bases and J by 8 bases, with 14 bases between. The CDR3 is CASRRQEVHSPLHF. The CDR3 coding sequence is TGTGCCAGCAGGAGACAGGAGGTACATTCACCCCTCCACTTT.

The chain links TRBV27 to TRBJ2-1; the D is unclear. Deletions cut 2 bases from V and 3 bases from J, with 5 bases between. This CDR3 has 13 residues. In germline, CDR1 is MNHEY, CDR2 SMNVEV (reference sequence). Written as DNA, the CDR3 is TGTGCCAGCAGTTTACCTGGCTACAATGAGCAGTTCTTC. Amino acids: CASSLPGYNEQFF.

The chain recombines TRBV11-2 with TRBJ2-3; no reliable D call. V gave up 0 bases and J gave up 0 bases, with 7 bases separating them. Per the germline V gene, CDR1 is SGHAT and CDR2 is FQNNGV. The CDR3 covers 15 residues. The CDR3 region is CASSLDHASTDTQYF. CDR3 coding DNA: TGTGCCAGCAGCTTAGACCATGCTAGCACAGATACGCAGTATTTT.